The clone carrying this TCR beta chain appeared once. The data are from a study of cytomegalovirus exposure and HLA in healthy donors. Trimming took 5 bases from V and 4 from J, leaving 11 bases between them. CDR1 SEHNR and CDR2 FQNEAQ come from the germline V gene (reference sequence). The CDR3 is 13 residues long. The PCR ran on 60 Vbeta and 13 Jbeta primers. Produced via immunoSEQ multiplex PCR; TCRdb's table is partial and in-frame only. The data contain roughly 150,000 clones, about three quarters of them singletons. This rearrangement joins TRBV7-9 to TRBJ1-1; D remains ambiguous. The specimen was PBMCs. This sequence originates from a woman younger than 45 in good health and CMV-seronegative. The chain's CDR3 is CASSLDLLTEAFF. In DNA form, the CDR3 reads TGTGCCAGCAGCCTGGACTTACTCACTGAAGCTTTCTTT.